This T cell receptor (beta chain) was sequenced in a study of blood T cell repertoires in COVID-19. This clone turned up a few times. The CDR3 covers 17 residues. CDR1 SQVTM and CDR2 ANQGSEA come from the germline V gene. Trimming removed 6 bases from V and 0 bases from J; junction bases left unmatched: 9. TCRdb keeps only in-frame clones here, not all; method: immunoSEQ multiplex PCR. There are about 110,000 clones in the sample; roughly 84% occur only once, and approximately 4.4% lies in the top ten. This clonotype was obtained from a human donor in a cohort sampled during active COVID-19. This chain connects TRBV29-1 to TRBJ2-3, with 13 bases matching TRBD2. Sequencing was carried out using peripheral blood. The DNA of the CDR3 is TGCAGCGTGGAACCGGGACTAGCGGGGCCTAGCACAGATACGCAGTATTTT. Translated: CSVEPGLAGPSTDTQYF.